Presented here are 21 T cell receptor beta chains from one specimen sequenced in a study of blood T cell repertoires in COVID-19. The method was immunoSEQ multiplex PCR; TCRdb's version includes in-frame clones alone and lacks a portion of them. The sample yields about 92,000 clones, around 86% seen once. The sequenced sample consisted of peripheral blood. Every receptor here comes from a woman of 80 years or more with active or convalescent COVID-19.

This sequence joins TRBV9 and TRBJ2-3, with TRBD1 matching over 11 bases. The V and J ends lost 4 bases and 3 bases, in that order; junction bases with no gene match: 7. Per germline, CDR1 SGDLS and CDR2 YYNGEE. This CDR3 spans 16 amino acids. The CDR3 sequence: CASSKGQGAGTDTQYF. As DNA, the CDR3 is TGTGCCAGCAGCAAAGGACAGGGGGCAGGTACAGATACGCAGTATTTT.

The J gene is TRBJ2-3, the V gene TRBV7-2; TRBD2 matches 8 bases. This CDR3 has 18 amino acids. The germline V gene has CDR1 SGHTA and CDR2 FQGNSA. V trimming: 0 bases; J trimming: 0 bases; junction bases outside the gene matches: 8. The CDR3 spells CASSLAHLLAGSTDTQYF. CDR3 DNA sequence: TGTGCCAGCAGCTTAGCGCATCTTTTAGCGGGGAGCACAGATACGCAGTATTTT.

This rearrangement joins TRBV27 to TRBJ2-7; 9 nucleotides agree with TRBD1. J gave up 5 bases and V 1 base, and 3 bases lay outside the gene matches. Germline V CDR1 and CDR2: MNHEY, SMNVEV (reference sequence). This CDR3 is built from 14 residues. The CDR3 bases are TGTGCCAGCAGTTTATGGGACAGGGTCCACGAGCAGTACTTC. It is translated as CASSLWDRVHEQYF.

The chain has TRBV10-3 and TRBJ2-1, with D hard to call. The CDR3 length is 16 residues. V dropped 5 bases and J dropped 0 bases, with 14 bases sitting between them. Germline CDR1 and CDR2: ENHRY and SYGVKD. The CDR3 DNA is TGTGCCATCAGTCCCGCCGCAAGAGTCTCCTACAATGAGCAGTTCTTC. It encodes CAISPAARVSYNEQFF.

V and J are TRBV9 and TRBJ2-7, with 12 bases identical to TRBD2. This CDR3 is 14 amino acids long. Trimming removed 3 bases from V and 4 bases from J; junction bases left unmatched: 2. Per the germline V gene, CDR1 is SGDLS and CDR2 is YYNGEE. CDR3 protein: CASSASGRGYEQYF. For the CDR3, the DNA is TGTGCCAGCAGCGCTAGCGGGAGGGGGTACGAGCAGTACTTC.

Here the CDR3 reads CASSGTSGNLNYEQYF. For the CDR3, the DNA is TGCGCCAGCAGCGGGACTAGCGGGAACCTAAACTACGAGCAGTACTTC. The chain employs TRBV5-1 and TRBJ2-7; TRBD2 matches 13 bases. The ends lost 4 bases at V and 3 bases at J; junction bases unmatched: 7. The CDR3 length is 16 residues. The germline V gene encodes CDR1 SGHRS and CDR2 YFSETQ. The entire variable domain, with the rest obtained from reference TRBV5-1 and TRBJ2-7, is as follows: KAGVTQTPRYLIKTRGQQVTLSCSPISGHRSVSWYQQTPGQGLQFLFEYFSETQRNKGNFPGRFSGRQFSNSRSEMNVSTLELGDSALYLCASSGTSGNLNYEQYFGPGTRLTVT.

The chain couples TRBV6-5 to TRBJ2-7, with 11 bases aligning to TRBD2. Per the germline V gene, CDR1 is MNHEY and CDR2 is SVGAGI. The length of the CDR3 is 15 residues. The V segment lost 6 bases and the J segment 1 base; nucleotides outside the gene matches: 5. CDR3 coding DNA: TGTGCCAGCAGAGAGGGACTAGCGGAATCCTACGAGCAGTACTTC. Residues: CASREGLAESYEQYF.

This clone was recorded once. V is TRBV28 and J is TRBJ1-5; 11 bases match TRBD1. This CDR3 comprises 16 residues. The V and J ends lost 5 bases and 2 bases, in that order; junction bases with no gene match: 5. Germline CDR1 and CDR2: MDHEN and SYDVKM. In nucleotides, the CDR3 is TGTGCCAGCAGTCCCCGGACAGGGGGCGGCAATCAGCCCCAGCATTTT. Translated: CASSPRTGGGNQPQHF.

With respect to this clone: One end of the junction does not line up with germline, which may come from a read error. This chain joins TRBV7-7 and TRBJ2-5; 11 bases agree with TRBD2. CDR3 length: 16 amino acids. CDR1 is SSHAT and CDR2 is FNYEAQ in the germline V gene (reference sequence). The CDR3 protein is CASSLGGTSGRETQYF. The CDR3 bases are TGTGCTAGCAGCTTAGGTGGGACTAGCGGTCGGGAGACCCAGTACTTC.

The rearrangement joins TRBV30 to TRBJ1-5; a weak D match, TRBD1 (6 bases). This CDR3 has 17 amino acids. The germline gives CDR1 GTSNPN, CDR2 SVGIG (reference sequence). Trimming shortened V by 1 base and J by 0 bases, and 16 bases separated the two germline ends. This CDR3 reads CAWSASRDKHSNQPQHF. CDR3 DNA sequence: TGTGCCTGGAGTGCCTCAAGGGACAAACATAGCAATCAGCCCCAGCATTTT.

The chain is built from TRBV4-1 and TRBJ2-3; D unclear. The V gene's germline CDR1 is MGHRA and CDR2 YSYEKL. The V end was cut by 4 bases, the J end by 2 bases, with 7 bases between. This CDR3 spans 13 amino acids. CDR3 region: CASSPRNTDTQYF. DNA for the CDR3: TGCGCCAGCAGCCCCCGTAACACAGATACGCAGTATTTT.

The genes are TRBV10-2 and TRBJ1-1; D remains unclear. This CDR3 is 13 amino acids long. The germline gives CDR1 WSHSY, CDR2 SAAADI. Trimming pared 8 bases from V and 2 bases from J, leaving 12 bases between. DNA for the CDR3: TGCGCCAGCGGATGGGCGCAAAACACTGAAGCTTTCTTT. Translating it yields CASGWAQNTEAFF.

The chain is built from TRBV2 and TRBJ2-1, with 10 bases matching TRBD2. Losses at the gene ends were 8 bases for V and 6 bases for J; bases not matched to a gene: 4. The length of the CDR3 is 13 residues. In germline, CDR1 is SNHLY, CDR2 FYNNEI. The CDR3 nucleotides are TGTGCCAGCGGGCCTAGCGGGGGCAATGAGCAGTTCTTC. Protein sequence: CASGPSGGNEQFF.

This sequence joins TRBV5-1 and TRBJ2-3; 11 positions agree with TRBD2. Trimming took 4 bases from V and 2 from J; bases not matched to a gene: 6. Germline lookup yields CDR1 SGHRS and CDR2 YFSETQ. The CDR3 extends over 16 amino acids. The DNA of the CDR3 is TGCGCCAGCAGCCCAGGGACTAGCGGCATCACAGATACGCAGTATTTT. Its translation: CASSPGTSGITDTQYF.

V gene TRBV7-8 combines with J gene TRBJ1-2; 10 nucleotides match TRBD1. Germline assignment: CDR1 SGHVS and CDR2 FQNEAQ. The length of the CDR3 is 13 residues. Trimming cost V 5 bases and J 7 bases; bases outside gene matches: 4. The CDR3 region is CASSARTGGGYTF. CDR3 bases: TGTGCCAGCAGCGCGCGGACAGGGGGTGGCTACACCTTC.

The rearrangement uses TRBV29-1 and TRBJ2-2; the match to TRBD1 covers 8 bases. With 6 bases clipped from V and 5 bases from J, the junction kept 14 bases outside the gene matches. This CDR3 spans 16 amino acids. The V gene's germline CDR1 is SQVTM and CDR2 ANQGSEA. DNA of the CDR3: TGCAGCGTCGAGGGAGAGGGGGACAGGATTACCGGGGAGCTGTTTTTT. Protein product: CSVEGEGDRITGELFF.

The chain couples TRBV28 to TRBJ2-7; 10 bases fit TRBD2. CDR1 MDHEN and CDR2 SYDVKM come from the germline V gene. After removal of 6 bases from V and 4 bases from J, the junction contained 15 bases not matched to a gene. The CDR3 covers 17 residues. The CDR3 coding sequence is TGTGCCAGCAGCTTTTCGCCACTGAAAGCGGGAGGGTACGAGCAGTACTTC. Protein product: CASSFSPLKAGGYEQYF.

The J gene is TRBJ2-7, the V gene TRBV9; a weak D match, TRBD2 (7 bases). This CDR3 spans 17 amino acids. Trimming pared 4 bases from V and 5 bases from J, leaving 25 bases between. The germline gives CDR1 SGDLS, CDR2 YYNGEE. This CDR3 is CASSTLGGVGLIHEQYF. CDR3 nucleotide sequence: TGTGCCAGCAGCACCCTAGGGGGGGTAGGTCTCATCCACGAGCAGTACTTC. Together with reference TRBV9 and TRBJ2-7, the CDR3 gives the full variable domain: DSGVTQTPKHLITATGQRVTLRCSPRSGDLSVYWYQQSLDQGLQFLIQYYNGEERAKGNILERFSAQQFPDLHSELNLSSLELGDSALYFCASSTLGGVGLIHEQYFGPGTRLTVT.

The chain links TRBV2 to TRBJ2-5, with D perhaps TRBD1 (6 bases). Trimming took 5 bases from V and 1 from J, leaving 14 bases between them. The V gene's germline CDR1 is SNHLY and CDR2 FYNNEI. The CDR3 length is 15 residues. CDR3 bases: TGTGCCAGCAGTCGACAGGAGGCGTCCCAAGAGACCCAGTACTTC. This sequence encodes CASSRQEASQETQYF. Full variable domain (remainder filled in from reference TRBV2 and TRBJ2-5): EPEVTQTPSHQVTQMGQEVILRCVPISNHLYFYWYRQILGQKVEFLVSFYNNEISEKSEIFDDQFSVERPDGSNFTLKIRSTKLEDSAMYFCASSRQEASQETQYFGPGTRLLVL.

The genes are TRBV5-1 and TRBJ2-7; D is possibly TRBD1 (5 bases). The germline V gene has CDR1 SGHRS and CDR2 YFSETQ. Trimming took off 3 bases at V and 3 bases at J, with 10 bases between the two ends. The CDR3 totals 13 residues. CDR3 nucleotide sequence: TGCGCCAGCAGCTACAGGCCGAACTACGAGCAGTACTTC. Encoded protein: CASSYRPNYEQYF.

This clone was counted a few times. This chain uses TRBV27 with TRBJ1-6; D gene uncertain. The CDR3 consists of 14 residues. Germline CDR1 reads MNHEY; CDR2 reads SMNVEV (reference sequence). The V end was cut by 3 bases, the J end by 10 bases, with 13 bases between. In DNA form, the CDR3 reads TGTGCCAGCAGTTTCGAGTCTTTCGGGTCACCCCTCCACTTT. This encodes CASSFESFGSPLHF.